The 5 T cell receptor beta chains reported below all come from one sample, sequenced in a study of T cells of healthy individuals. TCRdb ran MiXCR on the 5' RACE reads and lists one entry per CDR3 protein. The sample consists of 40,000 to 45,000 distinct CDR3 sequences, 4% to 5.5% of them appearing once. These receptors came from a human donor in good health.

This clonotype was seen more than once but under ten times. This sequence joins TRBV27 and TRBJ1-3; the D is unclear. Per the germline V gene, CDR1 is MNHEY and CDR2 is SMNVEV (reference sequence). Trimming stripped 6 bases from V and 0 bases from J, with 9 bases between. The CDR3 runs 14 residues. CDR3 coding DNA: TGTGCCAGCAGCCTTAGGAGCTCTGGAAACACCATATATTTT. This sequence encodes CASSLRSSGNTIYF.

The chain combines TRBV4-1 with TRBJ1-1; D might be TRBD1 (5 bases). This CDR3 comprises 18 residues. Per the germline V gene, CDR1 is MGHRA and CDR2 is YSYEKL. With 1 base removed from V and 1 base from J, the gap between germline ends came to 19 bases. The CDR3 here is CASSQGMAFGQRNTEAFF. CDR3 DNA sequence: TGCGCCAGCAGCCAAGGCATGGCGTTTGGACAACGGAACACTGAAGCTTTCTTT.

This clonotype was seen ten or more times. This sequence joins TRBV2 and TRBJ1-2, with a possible D match to TRBD1 (5 bases). This CDR3 contains 14 residues. Germline CDR1 and CDR2: SNHLY and FYNNEI. Between the trimmed V and J ends, which lost 4 bases and 3 bases, there was a span of 12 bases. The DNA of the CDR3 is TGTGCCAGCAGTGGGGGGACGGACCACTATGGCTACACCTTC. This encodes CASSGGTDHYGYTF. The entire variable domain, with the rest obtained from reference TRBV2 and TRBJ1-2, is as follows: EPEVTQTPSHQVTQMGQEVILRCVPISNHLYFYWYRQILGQKVEFLVSFYNNEISEKSEIFDDQFSVERPDGSNFTLKIRSTKLEDSAMYFCASSGGTDHYGYTFGSGTRLTVV.

With respect to this clonotype: This may arise from a read error, as a much more abundant clone is one base away. V gene TRBV2 combines with J gene TRBJ2-7; TRBD1 matches at 8 bases. Germline V gene data show CDR1 as SNHLY and CDR2 as FYNNEI. The CDR3 consists of 15 residues. CDR3 amino acids: CASSRQGWKAYEEYF. The CDR3 bases are TGTGCCAGCAGTCGACAGGGGTGGAAAGCCTACGAGGAGTACTTC.

This clonotype was observed a handful of times. This rearrangement joins TRBV4-3 to TRBJ2-3; 7 bases fit TRBD2. The V gene's germline CDR1 is LGHNA and CDR2 YSLEER. The CDR3 has 17 amino acids. Unmatched junction bases numbered 11, after V lost 3 bases and J lost 2 bases. CDR3 in amino acids: CASSHTGGSSPTDTQYF. The CDR3 DNA reads as TGCGCCAGCAGCCATACAGGCGGGAGCTCTCCCACAGATACGCAGTATTTT.